These 2 T cell receptor beta chains came from one sample sequenced in a study of control samples from healthy donors and cancer patients. Produced via immunoSEQ multiplex PCR; TCRdb's table is partial and in-frame only. The table has around 130,000 clones, just under 90% seen once. The sequencing input was blood. The origin of the receptors is a man aged 25 to 40 in good health.

The chain is built from TRBV30 and TRBJ1-5; D might be TRBD1 (5 bases). The germline V and J ends were trimmed by 0 bases and 4 bases, with 10 bases remaining between them. This CDR3 comprises 14 residues. Germline assignment: CDR1 GTSNPN and CDR2 SVGIG (reference sequence). CDR3 sequence reads: CAWSVGVWNQPQHF. CDR3 nucleotide sequence: TGTGCCTGGAGTGTGGGGGTTTGGAATCAGCCCCAGCATTTT.

The V and J genes are TRBV6-5 and TRBJ1-1; perhaps TRBD1 as D (5 bases). Germline assignment: CDR1 MNHEY and CDR2 SVGAGI. The CDR3 is 13 amino acids. Trimming pared 7 bases from V and 1 base from J, leaving 10 bases between. This CDR3 is CASTRTWNTEAFF. The CDR3 coding sequence is TGTGCCAGCACTCGGACATGGAACACTGAAGCTTTCTTT.